Below, 32 T cell receptor beta chains from the same sample are listed, as sequenced in a study of regulatory T cells in long-lasting Graves disease. Arm-PCR of CDR3 regions with iRepertoire HTBI primers generated TCR beta libraries. A single record per CDR3 protein comes from TCRdb applying MiXCR to the multiplex PCR reads. The sample includes some 370,000 distinct CDR3 sequences, 23% seen only once; the top ten take approximately 30%. The time point denotes: persistent/refractory GD, antithyroid drugs over 5 years with positive TRAb. The authors made the TCR library using RNA they extracted from PBMCs. Sample: peripheral blood mononuclear cells (PBMCs), taken when the disease was refractory, from a patient treated with antithyroid drugs. Every receptor here comes from a woman in her forties with Graves disease.

In this sample, this clonotype turned up many times. At one end, the junction sequence differs from germline, possibly due to a read error. The CDR3 coding sequence is TGTGCCAGCAGTGTGGTAGTCTACTCCTTAGACTTC. This codes for CASSVVVYSLDF. The chain has TRBV2 and TRBJ2-5; the D is unclear. Germline values: CDR1 SNHLY, CDR2 FYNNEI. The CDR3 contains 12 residues.

The chain couples TRBV6-5 to TRBJ2-1; D is possibly TRBD1 (5 bases). Germline CDR1 reads MNHEY; CDR2 reads SVGAGI. V dropped 0 bases and J dropped 2 bases, with 8 bases sitting between them. This CDR3 comprises 15 residues. The CDR3 reads CASSYSPGPYNEQFF. In nucleotides, the CDR3 is TGTGCCAGCAGTTACTCGCCAGGGCCCTACAATGAGCAGTTCTTC.

The chain carries TRBV7-9 and TRBJ2-5; D is perhaps TRBD1 or TRBD2 (5 bases each). The germline CDR1 and CDR2 sequences are SEHNR and FQNEAQ (reference sequence). The CDR3 is 15 residues long. Trimming removed 5 bases at V and 3 bases at J, with 16 bases between. CDR3 region: CASSQGEGWEETQYF. Here the CDR3 DNA reads TGTGCCAGCAGCCAAGGAGAGGGGTGGGAAGAGACCCAGTACTTC.

The table lists this clonotype with many counts. This chain links TRBV6-1 with TRBJ1-6; D gene unclear. Germline lookup yields CDR1 MNHNS and CDR2 SASEGT. Trimming stripped 10 bases from V and 4 bases from J, with 8 bases between. The CDR3 contains 12 residues. CDR3 residues: CATGDYNSPLHF. Here the CDR3 DNA reads TGTGCCACCGGGGATTATAATTCACCCCTCCACTTT.

This clonotype was observed at least ten times. The chain combines TRBV28 with TRBJ1-6, with D possibly being TRBD1 (6 bases). Trimming removed 7 bases at V and 3 bases at J, with 10 bases between. CDR3 size: 14 residues. Germline V CDR1 and CDR2: MDHEN, SYDVKM. CDR3 region: CASNEQGYNSPLHF. CDR3 DNA sequence: TGTGCCAGCAATGAACAGGGCTATAATTCACCCCTCCACTTT.

Only a few counts were recorded for this clonotype. The chain links TRBV6-1 to TRBJ1-6; 8 positions agree with TRBD1. V shed 10 bases, J shed 9 bases, and the junction held 17 bases outside the gene matches. The CDR3 length is 16 residues. Germline CDR1 and CDR2: MNHNS and SASEGT. The CDR3 loop reads CATTHLLTGTGSPLHF. In DNA, the CDR3 is TGTGCCACAACCCATTTACTGACAGGGACAGGTTCACCCCTCCACTTT.

This clonotype came up many times. This chain uses TRBV20-1 with TRBJ1-6; 7 nucleotides align to TRBD1. Germline CDR1 reads DFQATT; CDR2 reads SNEGSKA (reference sequence). J lost 7 bases, V lost 1 base, and 4 bases had no gene match. The CDR3 spans 14 residues. Here the CDR3 DNA reads TGCAGTGCTAGAGGGGGGACAGAGAATTCACCCCTCCACTTT. This sequence encodes CSARGGTENSPLHF.

This clonotype was detected many times. The V gene is TRBV5-4, the J gene TRBJ1-4; D ambiguous. The germline CDR1 and CDR2 sequences are SGHNT and YYREEE (reference sequence). The CDR3 extends over 14 amino acids. The V gene lost 3 bases and the J gene lost 6 bases, with 12 bases spanning the gap. The CDR3 region has the DNA TGTGCCAGCAGCTATGGAGGTGCGCATGAAAAACTGTTTTTT. Its protein product is CASSYGGAHEKLFF.

This clonotype was detected ten times or more. V and J are TRBV28 and TRBJ1-5, with a weak D call TRBD1 (6 bases). The CDR3 is 15 residues long. Trimming removed 7 bases from V and 4 bases from J, with 17 bases in between. CDR1 and CDR2 (germline): MDHEN, SYDVKM. The CDR3 DNA is TGTGCCAGCACCACCATTCGGGGGCCTAATCAGCCCCAGCATTTT. Encoded protein: CASTTIRGPNQPQHF. Full variable domain (rest looked up from reference TRBV28 and TRBJ1-5): DVKVTQSSRYLVKRTGEKVFLECVQDMDHENMFWYRQDPGLGLRLIYFSYDVKMKEKGDIPEGYSVSREKKERFSLILESASTNQTSMYLCASTTIRGPNQPQHFGDGTRLSIL.

This clonotype was observed a handful of times. The rearrangement links TRBV10-3 to TRBJ1-2, with D perhaps TRBD1 (5 bases). The CDR3 is 14 amino acids. Per the germline V gene, CDR1 is ENHRY and CDR2 is SYGVKD. Trimming stripped 6 bases from V and 8 bases from J, with 19 bases between. The CDR3 here is CAIRPQNFRDGYTF. CDR3 bases: TGTGCCATCAGGCCCCAAAATTTTAGGGACGGCTACACCTTC.

This clonotype showed up just a few times. The chain links TRBV27 to TRBJ2-5; 16 bases map to TRBD2. The CDR3 totals 20 residues. CDR1 is MNHEY and CDR2 is SMNVEV in the germline V gene (reference sequence). With 4 bases clipped from V and 2 bases from J, the junction kept 13 bases outside the gene matches. This CDR3 reads CASSWVPGLAGGPSQETQYF. CDR3 nucleotides: TGTGCCAGCAGTTGGGTACCGGGACTAGCGGGAGGGCCGAGTCAAGAGACCCAGTACTTC.

The chain couples TRBV7-8 to TRBJ2-1; possible D gene TRBD2, 6 bases. V lost 5 bases to trimming and J lost 4 bases, with 30 bases between them. This CDR3 has 20 amino acids. CDR1 SGHVS and CDR2 FQNEAQ come from the germline V gene. Here the CDR3 DNA reads TGTGCCAGCAGCCCACTGATTCGGGGGTACCTGCGCCCAACTTACAATGAGCAGTTCTTC. This translates into CASSPLIRGYLRPTYNEQFF.

The chain employs TRBV29-1 and TRBJ2-2, with D possibly being TRBD2 (5 bases). With 7 bases removed from V and 1 base from J, the gap between germline ends came to 10 bases. Germline-derived CDR1 and CDR2 are SQVTM and ANQGSEA. This CDR3 region has 13 residues. CDR3 nucleotide sequence: TGCAGCGCCCCCAGCGGGAACACCGGGGAGCTGTTTTTT. This encodes CSAPSGNTGELFF.

This clonotype was seen repeatedly, ten times or more. The V and J genes are TRBV20-1 and TRBJ2-1; D is unclear. This CDR3 has 14 amino acids. CDR1 is DFQATT, CDR2 SNEGSKA, per germline (reference sequence). The germline V and J ends were trimmed by 1 base and 0 bases, with 7 bases remaining between them. The CDR3 DNA is TGCAGTGCTAGAGTTGATCACTCCTACAATGAGCAGTTCTTC. Amino acid sequence: CSARVDHSYNEQFF.

This clonotype was detected many times. The gene calls are TRBV6-1 and TRBJ1-1; D is undetermined. The germline V gene encodes CDR1 MNHNS and CDR2 SASEGT. Trimming removed 6 bases from V and 1 base from J, with 21 bases in between. CDR3 length: 17 amino acids. In nucleotides, the CDR3 is TGTGCCAGCAGAATAGCGATGGACTACTGGGGGAACACTGAAGCTTTCTTT. The encoded protein is CASRIAMDYWGNTEAFF.

The chain carries TRBV29-1 and TRBJ1-5; tentative D call: TRBD1 (5 bases). V shed 6 bases and J shed 3 bases, with 12 bases lying between them. Germline V gives CDR1 SQVTM, CDR2 ANQGSEA. The CDR3 sequence is 13 residues long. The CDR3 sequence: CSVSRGDNQPQHF. The CDR3 nucleotides are TGCAGCGTCTCGCGGGGGGACAATCAGCCCCAGCATTTT.

Concerning this clonotype: This may arise from a read error, as a much more abundant clone is one base away. J is TRBJ2-7 and V is TRBV28, with D possibly being TRBD1 (6 bases). There are 15 residues in the CDR3. CDR1 and CDR2 (germline): MDHEN, SYDVKM. In DNA, the CDR3 is TGTGCCAGCAGCAGCCCGGGACAAGGCTCCTGCGAGCAGTACTTC. Translated: CASSSPGQGSCEQYF.

This clonotype was observed a handful of times. The V call is TRBV20-1, the J call TRBJ2-7; D might be TRBD2 (5 bases). Germline-derived CDR1 and CDR2 are DFQATT and SNEGSKA (reference sequence). The ends were cut back, 6 bases at V and 0 bases at J, with 15 bases in the middle. CDR3 size: 14 residues. Here the CDR3 DNA reads TGCAGTGCCAGAAACCGCGACTACTCCTACGAGCAGTACTTC. It translates to CSARNRDYSYEQYF.

Worth noting for this clonotype: At one boundary the junction diverges from the germline segment, which might be a read error. V gene TRBV11-2 combines with J gene TRBJ1-3; 11 nucleotides line up with TRBD1. The V gene's germline CDR1 is SGHAT and CDR2 FQNNGV. The length of the CDR3 is 17 residues. CDR3 sequence: CASSTNSRTGGVNTLYF. In nucleotides, the CDR3 is TGTGCCAGCAGCACTAATAGTCGGACAGGGGGCGTAAACACCTTATATTTT.

This clonotype was detected many times. The chain employs TRBV20-1 and TRBJ2-5; D is possibly TRBD1 or TRBD2 (7 bases each). From germline, CDR1 is DFQATT and CDR2 SNEGSKA (reference sequence). CDR3 length: 13 amino acids. V lost 3 bases and J lost 5, with 13 bases in between. The CDR3 is CSARSRGGETQYF. CDR3 nucleotides: TGCAGTGCTAGGTCCAGGGGGGGGGAGACCCAGTACTTC.

On this clonotype: A read error is possible here, since a much larger clone lies one base away. This CDR3 reads CASGPPLGQGSNEQYF. The DNA for the CDR3 is TGTGCCAGCGGCCCGCCGTTGGGACAGGGATCCAACGAGCAGTACTTC. This rearrangement joins TRBV11-2 to TRBJ2-7, with 9 positions matching TRBD1. The CDR3 runs to 16 residues. Germline loops: CDR1 SGHAT, CDR2 FQNNGV. The J segment lost 5 bases and the V segment lost 8 bases, leaving 16 bases of the junction unmatched. The whole variable domain, remainder taken from reference TRBV11-2 and TRBJ2-7, is EAGVAQSPRYKIIEKRQSVAFWCNPISGHATLYWYQQILGQGPKLLIQFQNNGVVDDSQLPKDRFSAERLKGVDSTLKIQPAKLEDSAVYLCASGPPLGQGSNEQYFGPGTRLTVT.

A note on this clonotype: A read error may produce the germline difference seen at one junction end. The V and J genes are TRBV6-1 and TRBJ2-3, with D possibly being TRBD2 (5 bases). CDR1 is MNHNS and CDR2 is SASEGT in the germline V gene. This CDR3 spans 13 amino acids. In nucleotides, the CDR3 is TGTGCCAGCAGCCGGGGTCGCACAGATACGCAGTACTTT. This encodes CASSRGRTDTQYF.

This chain connects TRBV6-4 to TRBJ2-3; TRBD2 is a possible D gene (6 bases). The V gene's germline CDR1 is MRHNA and CDR2 SNTAGT. V lost 4 bases to trimming and J lost 4 bases, with 15 bases between them. CDR3 length equals 15 residues. CDR3 coding DNA: TGTGCCAGCAGTGTCGGGAGTGGGGGTTCAGATACGCAGTATTTT. It is translated as CASSVGSGGSDTQYF.

This clonotype was found many times. The chain recombines TRBV29-1 with TRBJ2-5; no definite D call. The germline V gene encodes CDR1 SQVTM and CDR2 ANQGSEA. The CDR3 has 10 amino acids. V dropped 5 bases and J dropped 7 bases, with 8 bases sitting between them. The CDR3 region is CSVNLGTQYF. The CDR3 coding sequence is TGCAGCGTTAACCTGGGGACCCAGTACTTC.

This clonotype was counted only a few times. CDR3 residues: CASSSPGHTDTQYF. In DNA form, the CDR3 reads TGTGCCAGCAGTTCGCCAGGACACACAGATACGCAGTATTTT. This rearrangement joins TRBV28 to TRBJ2-3; TRBD1 might be the D (5 bases). Trimming cost V 4 bases and J 2 bases, with 10 bases left between them. Per the germline V gene, CDR1 is MDHEN and CDR2 is SYDVKM. This CDR3 is built from 14 residues.

This clonotype was counted at least ten times. The rearrangement links TRBV28 to TRBJ1-3; D ambiguous. CDR1 MDHEN and CDR2 SYDVKM come from the germline V gene. The CDR3 is made up of 16 amino acids. Trimming removed 4 bases at V and 7 bases at J, with 20 bases between. The CDR3 region has the DNA TGTGCCAGCAGTTACCATACACGAGCCGCCCGGAACACCATATATTTT. Amino acids: CASSYHTRAARNTIYF. Full variable domain (rest looked up from reference TRBV28 and TRBJ1-3): DVKVTQSSRYLVKRTGEKVFLECVQDMDHENMFWYRQDPGLGLRLIYFSYDVKMKEKGDIPEGYSVSREKKERFSLILESASTNQTSMYLCASSYHTRAARNTIYFGEGSWLTVV.

This clonotype has at least ten counts. The V call is TRBV5-1, the J call TRBJ2-7; 8 bases map to TRBD1. There are 15 residues in the CDR3. Germline trimming cut 0 bases from V and 7 bases from J; bases unmatched to any gene: 9. Germline lookup yields CDR1 SGHRS and CDR2 YFSETQ. CDR3 region: CASSLAGQDDGEQYF. As DNA, the CDR3 is TGCGCCAGCAGCTTGGCGGGACAGGATGATGGGGAGCAGTACTTC.

In this sample, this clonotype turned up a few times. The V gene is TRBV28, the J gene TRBJ2-1; D is unresolved. Germline V gene sequence: CDR1 MDHEN, CDR2 SYDVKM. This CDR3 region has 21 residues. With 8 bases removed from V and 3 bases from J, the gap between germline ends came to 35 bases. In DNA, the CDR3 is TGTGCCAGCCCTCCCCCCACCGTGGCTCCTAGTTCGCTGGTGGACTACAATGAGCAGTTCTTC. It translates to CASPPPTVAPSSLVDYNEQFF. The variable domain in full, completed from reference TRBV28 and TRBJ2-1, reads DVKVTQSSRYLVKRTGEKVFLECVQDMDHENMFWYRQDPGLGLRLIYFSYDVKMKEKGDIPEGYSVSREKKERFSLILESASTNQTSMYLCASPPPTVAPSSLVDYNEQFFGPGTRLTVL.

The rearrangement uses TRBV6-1 and TRBJ2-7; D unclear. V was cut by 5 bases and J by 9 bases, with 14 bases left in between. CDR1 and CDR2 (germline): MNHNS, SASEGT. The CDR3 runs to 12 residues. CDR3 nucleotide sequence: TGTGCCAGCAGTCCCCTCAGACTGGTGCAGTACTTC. Translated: CASSPLRLVQYF.

This clonotype was seen at least ten times. The chain uses TRBV28 and TRBJ2-2, with D possibly TRBD2 on 5 matching bases. V was trimmed by 3 bases and J by 7 bases, leaving 21 bases between them. Looked up from germline, CDR1 is MDHEN and CDR2 is SYDVKM. The CDR3 contains 17 residues. CDR3 nucleotide sequence: TGTGCCAGCAGTTTTGTTTATGGGGAGTCTCTTGGCGGGGAGCTGTTTTTT. Residues: CASSFVYGESLGGELFF. Drawing the rest from reference TRBV28 and TRBJ2-2, the complete variable domain is DVKVTQSSRYLVKRTGEKVFLECVQDMDHENMFWYRQDPGLGLRLIYFSYDVKMKEKGDIPEGYSVSREKKERFSLILESASTNQTSMYLCASSFVYGESLGGELFFGEGSRLTVL.

The chain joins TRBV30 to TRBJ2-7, with D perhaps matching TRBD2 (5 bases). The germline V and J ends were trimmed by 0 bases and 6 bases, with 12 bases remaining between them. The V gene's germline CDR1 is GTSNPN and CDR2 SVGIG (reference sequence). The CDR3 length is 13 residues. The CDR3, as DNA: TGTGCCTGGAGTGTACTAGTTGGAGGCGAGCAGTACTTC. Translating gives CAWSVLVGGEQYF.

The chain employs TRBV30 and TRBJ2-7, with D hard to call. The germline V gene encodes CDR1 GTSNPN and CDR2 SVGIG (reference sequence). The CDR3 sequence is 13 residues long. V lost 2 bases, J lost 0 bases, and 8 bases lay in between. CDR3 nucleotides: TGTGCCTGGAGTCGCAGGAGCTCCTACGAGCAGTACTTC. As protein: CAWSRRSSYEQYF.